This is a list of T cell receptor beta chains from one sample in a study of CD8+ T cells in alopecia areata. Data came from immunoSEQ multiplex PCR; TCRdb stores just in-frame clones and leaves some out. The sample carries 150,000 to 200,000 clones, roughly three fifths recorded once. The sample here was CD4+ T cells sorted from blood, taken between weeks 49 and 50, from a patient treated with tofacitinib. The source is a human donor with alopecia areata. CDR3s include the opening cysteine and the closing phenylalanine or tryptophan. A D gene is named only where the DNA matches it firmly. Only part of the rows carry a size: once, few, many, or a class if the clone is expanded.

>TRBJ1-6|NA|TRBV30|NA
CAWSTDNSPLHF
TGTGCCTGGAGTACCGATAATTCACCCCTCCACTTT
>TRBJ2-7|few|TRBV12-5|TRBD1
CASGPDRDVQYF
TGTGCTAGTGGCCCGGACAGGGATGTGCAGTACTTC
>TRBJ1-1|NA|TRBV5-6|NA
CASSLAPQGGTEAFF
TGTGCCAGCAGCTTGGCCCCACAGGGCGGCACTGAAGCTTTCTTT
>TRBJ1-5|NA|TRBV15|NA
CATSRGGGDQPQHF
TGTGCCACCAGCAGAGGGGGGGGCGATCAGCCCCAGCATTTT
>TRBJ2-7|NA|TRBV7-2|NA
CASSLVRRDEQYF
TGTGCCAGCAGCTTAGTTAGGAGGGACGAGCAGTACTTC
>TRBJ2-7|few|TRBV30|TRBD2
CAWMTSGGSYEQYF
TGTGCCTGGATGACTAGCGGGGGATCCTACGAGCAGTACTTC
>TRBJ2-5|NA|TRBV27|NA
CASSFAGRETQYF
TGTGCCAGCAGTTTCGCGGGGAGGGAGACCCAGTACTTC
>TRBJ2-7|NA|TRBV30|NA
CAGHNRAGEQYF
TGTGCCGGTCATAACAGGGCTGGCGAGCAGTACTTC
>TRBJ1-1|few|TRBV2|NA
CASTTGLNTEAFF
TGTGCCAGCACCACAGGGTTGAACACTGAAGCTTTCTTT
>TRBJ2-7|NA|TRBV30|NA
CAWSVGSSYEQYF
TGTGCCTGGAGTGTAGGCAGCTCCTACGAGCAGTACTTC
>TRBJ1-4|NA|TRBV29-1|TRBD1
CSVGEGTGDEKLFF
TGCAGCGTTGGGGAGGGGACAGGGGATGAAAAACTGTTTTTT
>TRBJ2-2|few|TRBV9|NA
CASSVGGANTGELFF
TGTGCCAGCAGCGTAGGGGGCGCGAACACCGGGGAGCTGTTTTTT
>TRBJ2-3|NA|TRBV5-1|NA
CASSLSTAGTTDTQYF
TGCGCCAGCAGCTTGAGCACGGCGGGGACCACAGATACGCAGTATTTT
>TRBJ2-1|NA|TRBV11-3|NA
CASSNLNRPNEQFF
TGTGCCAGCAGCAACCTAAACAGGCCCAATGAGCAGTTCTTC
>TRBJ2-4|NA|TRBV27|NA
CASSFAGMAKNIQYF
TGTGCCAGCAGTTTTGCAGGGATGGCCAAAAACATTCAGTACTTC
>TRBJ1-1|NA|TRBV30|NA
CAWGRWEGMNTEAFF
TGTGCCTGGGGGAGGTGGGAAGGAATGAACACTGAAGCTTTCTTT
>TRBJ1-4|NA|TRBV5-6|NA
CASSLAGWQPRF
TGTGCCAGCAGCTTGGCGGGGTGGCAGCCACGATTT
>TRBJ1-1|NA|TRBV4-3|NA
CASSQDLAGGARTSEAFF
TGCGCCAGCAGCCAAGACCTGGCCGGGGGCGCCCGAACCAGTGAAGCTTTCTTT
>TRBJ2-3|NA|TRBV29-1|NA
CSATGASTDTQYF
TGCAGCGCCACAGGTGCTAGCACAGATACGCAGTATTTT
>TRBJ1-4|NA|TRBV5-6|NA
CASSLPRDTHREKLFF
TGTGCCAGCAGCTTGCCCCGGGACACGCACCGGGAAAAACTGTTTTTT
>TRBJ1-2|few|TRBV7-2|TRBD1
CASSLAVTGGQGYTF
TGTGCCAGCAGCTTAGCGGTGACAGGGGGTCAGGGCTACACCTTC
>TRBJ1-2|NA|TRBV6-6|NA
CASSYSRLLEGYTF
TGTGCCAGCAGTTACTCGAGACTTCTTGAGGGCTACACCTTC
>TRBJ1-5|NA|TRBV27|NA
CATMNRAGNQPQHF
TGTGCCACCATGAACAGGGCAGGCAATCAGCCCCAGCATTTT
>TRBJ1-2|NA|TRBV29-1|NA
CSATTEYGYTF
TGCAGCGCGACAACTGAATATGGCTACACCTTC
>TRBJ1-2|NA|TRBV4-3|NA
CASSQRGTIYGYTF
TGCGCCAGCAGCCAACGGGGGACTATCTATGGCTACACCTTC
>TRBJ2-1|NA|TRBV30|NA
CAWSPPLEYEQFF
TGTGCCTGGAGTCCACCCCTTGAGTATGAGCAGTTCTTC
>TRBJ1-1|NA|TRBV2|NA
CASTGNTEAFF
TGTGCCAGCACTGGGAACACTGAAGCTTTCTTT
>TRBJ1-1|once|TRBV25-1|TRBD1
CASSQGQGTTEAFF
TGTGCCAGCAGTCAAGGACAGGGGACCACTGAAGCTTTCTTT
>TRBJ1-1|NA|TRBV19|NA
CASSTRGFTEAFF
TGTGCCAGTAGTACTAGAGGGTTCACTGAAGCTTTCTTT
>TRBJ2-3|NA|TRBV14|NA
CASSRSLNTQYF
TGTGCCAGCAGCCGTAGTCTCAATACGCAGTATTTT
>TRBJ2-3|NA|TRBV5-1|NA
CASSWDQTDTQYF
TGCGCCAGCAGTTGGGACCAAACAGATACGCAGTATTTT
>TRBJ1-5|NA|TRBV29-1|NA
CSVEVGPNQPQHF
TGCAGCGTTGAGGTGGGCCCCAATCAGCCCCAGCATTTT
>TRBJ2-1|NA|TRBV9|TRBD2
CASSPRWTSGGGNEQFF
TGTGCCAGCAGCCCAAGATGGACTAGCGGGGGTGGCAATGAGCAGTTCTTC
>TRBJ1-2|NA|TRBV28|NA
CASSPRQYGYTF
TGTGCCAGCAGTCCTCGACAGTATGGCTACACCTTC
>TRBJ1-2|NA|TRBV29-1|NA
CSASHGTYGYTF
TGCAGCGCCTCACATGGGACCTATGGCTACACCTTC
>TRBJ1-5|once|TRBV7-2|NA
CASSPPGGFQPQHF
TGTGCCAGCAGCCCCCCGGGGGGCTTTCAGCCCCAGCATTTT
>TRBJ1-1|few|TRBV15|NA
CATSRGHGGRATEAFF
TGTGCCACCAGCAGGGGACACGGGGGAAGGGCCACTGAAGCTTTCTTT
>TRBJ2-3|once|TRBV4-3|TRBD1
CASSQDRGQGARRTQYF
TGCGCCAGCAGCCAAGATCGGGGACAGGGGGCGAGACGTACGCAGTATTTT
>TRBJ1-1|NA|TRBV29-1|NA
CSVEVGRKNTEAFF
TGCAGCGTTGAAGTCGGCAGAAAGAACACTGAAGCTTTCTTT
>TRBJ2-1|few|TRBV10-3|NA
CAISEPGSSYNEQFF
TGTGCCATCAGTGAGCCAGGAAGCTCCTACAATGAGCAGTTCTTC
>TRBJ2-7|NA|TRBV7-2|TRBD2
CASSYGLAYSYEQYF
TGTGCCAGCAGCTACGGACTAGCGTATTCCTACGAGCAGTACTTC
>TRBJ2-7|NA|TRBV29-1|NA
CSVEKGGGYEQYF
TGCAGCGTTGAGAAAGGTGGAGGGTACGAGCAGTACTTC